This T cell receptor beta chain was captured in a study of blood T cell repertoires in COVID-19. Assay used: immunoSEQ multiplex PCR; TCRdb lists only in-frame clones, some missing. The sample lists 100,000 to 150,000 clones, approximately 90% occurring once. The receptor was isolated from a man between 65 and 80 years old with active COVID-19. Sequenced material: peripheral blood.

CDR3 region: CASSLGLPGNTIYF. The CDR3 DNA follows: TGTGCCAGCAGCTTGGGGCTACCTGGAAACACCATATATTTT. This sequence joins TRBV11-2 and TRBJ1-3, with TRBD1 as a possible D gene (5 bases). This CDR3 contains 14 residues. V gave up 3 bases and J gave up 2 bases, with 8 bases separating them. CDR1 and CDR2 (germline): SGHAT, FQNNGV.